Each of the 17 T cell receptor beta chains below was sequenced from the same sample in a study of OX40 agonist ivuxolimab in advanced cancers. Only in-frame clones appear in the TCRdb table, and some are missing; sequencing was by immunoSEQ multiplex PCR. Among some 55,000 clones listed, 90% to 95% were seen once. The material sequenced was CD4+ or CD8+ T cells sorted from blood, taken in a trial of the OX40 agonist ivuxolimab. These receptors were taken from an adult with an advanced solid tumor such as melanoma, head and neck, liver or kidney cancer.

DNA of the CDR3: TGTGCCAGCAGTTTATGGAGGCTAGCGGGAGTTACCGGGGAGCTGTTTTTT. Translated: CASSLWRLAGVTGELFF. The chain couples TRBV28 to TRBJ2-2; 10 nucleotides align to TRBD2. Per germline, CDR1 MDHEN and CDR2 SYDVKM. This CDR3 has 17 amino acids. J gave up 5 bases and V 0 bases, and 6 bases lay outside the gene matches.

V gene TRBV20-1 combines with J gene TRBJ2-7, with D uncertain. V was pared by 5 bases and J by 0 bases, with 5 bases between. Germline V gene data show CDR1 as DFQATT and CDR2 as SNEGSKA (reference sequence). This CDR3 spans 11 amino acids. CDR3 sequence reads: CSARISYEQYF. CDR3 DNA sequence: TGCAGTGCTCGGATCTCCTACGAGCAGTACTTC.

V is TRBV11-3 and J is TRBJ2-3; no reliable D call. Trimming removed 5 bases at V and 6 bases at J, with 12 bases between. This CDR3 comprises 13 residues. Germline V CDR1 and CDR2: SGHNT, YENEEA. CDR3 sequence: CASSLGSLDTQYF. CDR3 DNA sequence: TGTGCCAGCAGCCTGGGCTCCCTCGATACGCAGTATTTT. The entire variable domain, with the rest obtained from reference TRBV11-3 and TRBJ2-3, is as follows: EAGVVQSPRYKIIEKKQPVAFWCNPISGHNTLYWYLQNLGQGPELLIRYENEEAVDDSQLPKDRFSAERLKGVDSTLKIQPAELGDSAVYLCASSLGSLDTQYFGPGTRLTVL.

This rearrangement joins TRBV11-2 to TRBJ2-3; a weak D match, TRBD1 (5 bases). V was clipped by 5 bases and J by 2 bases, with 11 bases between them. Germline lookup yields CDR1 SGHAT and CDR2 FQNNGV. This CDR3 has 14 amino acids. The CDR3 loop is CASSLGQLTDTQYF. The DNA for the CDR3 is TGTGCCAGCAGCCTCGGACAACTCACAGATACGCAGTATTTT.

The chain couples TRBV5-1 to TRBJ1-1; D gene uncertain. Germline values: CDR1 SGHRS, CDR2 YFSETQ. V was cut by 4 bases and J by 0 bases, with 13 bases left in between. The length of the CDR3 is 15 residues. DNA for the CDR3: TGCGCCAGCAGCCCTGGAGGTTTCCTGAACACTGAAGCTTTCTTT. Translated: CASSPGGFLNTEAFF.

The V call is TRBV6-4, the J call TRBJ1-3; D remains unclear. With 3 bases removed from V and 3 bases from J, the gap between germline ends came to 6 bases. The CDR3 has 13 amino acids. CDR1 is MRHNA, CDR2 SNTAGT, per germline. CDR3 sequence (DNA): TGTGCCAGCAGTGAGGCAGTTGGAAACACCATATATTTT. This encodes CASSEAVGNTIYF.

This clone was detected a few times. The CDR3 protein is CASSLPGLRSSYNEQFF. DNA of the CDR3: TGTGCCAGCAGCTTGCCGGGACTGAGAAGCTCCTACAATGAGCAGTTCTTC. The chain recombines TRBV5-6 with TRBJ2-1; D is possibly TRBD2 (6 bases). CDR1 and CDR2 from the germline V gene are SGHDT and YYEEEE. CDR3 length: 17 amino acids. Trimming shortened V by 1 base and J by 0 bases, and 14 bases separated the two germline ends.

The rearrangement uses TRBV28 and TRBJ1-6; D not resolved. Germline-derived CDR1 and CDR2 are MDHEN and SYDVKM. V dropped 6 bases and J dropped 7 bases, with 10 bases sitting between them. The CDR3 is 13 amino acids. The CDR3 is CASRADLNSPLHF. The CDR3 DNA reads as TGTGCCAGCAGGGCCGACTTGAATTCACCCCTCCACTTT.

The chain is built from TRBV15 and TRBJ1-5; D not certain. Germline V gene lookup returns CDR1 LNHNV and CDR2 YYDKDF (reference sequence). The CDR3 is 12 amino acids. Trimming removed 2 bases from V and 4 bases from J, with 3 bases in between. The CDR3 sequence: CATSRINQPQHF. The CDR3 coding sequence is TGTGCCACCAGCAGAATTAATCAGCCCCAGCATTTT.

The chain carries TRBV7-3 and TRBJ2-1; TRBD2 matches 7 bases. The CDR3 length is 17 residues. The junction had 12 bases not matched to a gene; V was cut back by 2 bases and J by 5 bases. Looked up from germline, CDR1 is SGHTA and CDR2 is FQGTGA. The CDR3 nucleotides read TGTGCCAGCAGCTTACTTGGGGCGGGAGCAGGGAACAATGAGCAGTTCTTC. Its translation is CASSLLGAGAGNNEQFF.

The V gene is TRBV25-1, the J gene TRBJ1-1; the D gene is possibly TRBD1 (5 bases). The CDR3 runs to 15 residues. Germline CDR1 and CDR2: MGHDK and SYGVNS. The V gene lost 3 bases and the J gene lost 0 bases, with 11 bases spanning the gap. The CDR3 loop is CASSDDRGLNTEAFF. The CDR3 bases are TGTGCCAGCAGTGATGACCGGGGCTTGAACACTGAAGCTTTCTTT. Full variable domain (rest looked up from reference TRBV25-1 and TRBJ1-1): EADIYQTPRYLVIGTGKKITLECSQTMGHDKMYWYQQDPGMELHLIHYSYGVNSTEKGDLSSESTVSRIRTEHFPLTLESARPSHTSQYLCASSDDRGLNTEAFFGQGTRLTVV.

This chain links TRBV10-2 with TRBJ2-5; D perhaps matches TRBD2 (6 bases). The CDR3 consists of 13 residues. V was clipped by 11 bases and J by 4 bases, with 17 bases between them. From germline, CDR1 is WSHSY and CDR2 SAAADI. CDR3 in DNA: TGCGCCGCAAAAGCGGGCCAGGCAGAGACCCAGTACTTC. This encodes CAAKAGQAETQYF.

This CDR3 reads CASSEKGQLPYEQYF. The CDR3 DNA is TGTGCCAGCAGTGAAAAGGGACAGCTCCCCTACGAGCAGTACTTC. The chain has TRBV6-7 and TRBJ2-7; 7 bases map to TRBD1. TRBV6-7 is annotated as an ORF whose role is uncertain. V was pared by 5 bases and J by 2 bases, with 9 bases of the junction left unmatched. This CDR3 has 15 residues.

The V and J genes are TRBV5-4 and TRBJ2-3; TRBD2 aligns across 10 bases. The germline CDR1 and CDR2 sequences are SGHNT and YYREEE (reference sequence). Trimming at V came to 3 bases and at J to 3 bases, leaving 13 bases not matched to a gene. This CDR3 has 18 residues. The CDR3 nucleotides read TGTGCCAGCAGCTGGGGCCAGCGGGGGGGCCAATCGACAGATACGCAGTATTTT. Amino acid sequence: CASSWGQRGGQSTDTQYF.

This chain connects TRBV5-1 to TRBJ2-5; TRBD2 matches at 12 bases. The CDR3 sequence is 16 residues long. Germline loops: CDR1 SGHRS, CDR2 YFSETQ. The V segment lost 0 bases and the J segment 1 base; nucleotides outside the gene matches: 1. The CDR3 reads CASSLGTSGVQETQYF. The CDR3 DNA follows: TGCGCCAGCAGCTTGGGGACTAGCGGGGTCCAAGAGACCCAGTACTTC.

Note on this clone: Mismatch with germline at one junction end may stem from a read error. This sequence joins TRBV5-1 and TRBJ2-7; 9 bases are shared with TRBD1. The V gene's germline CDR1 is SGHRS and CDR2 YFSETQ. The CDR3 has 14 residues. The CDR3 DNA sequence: TGCGCCAGGCTACCGGGACAGGGAGTGTACGGGCAGTACTTC. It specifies CARLPGQGVYGQYF.

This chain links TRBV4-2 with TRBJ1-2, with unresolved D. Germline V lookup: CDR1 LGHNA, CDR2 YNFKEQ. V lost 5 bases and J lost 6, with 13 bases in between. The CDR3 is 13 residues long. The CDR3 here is CASSLWLGHGYTF. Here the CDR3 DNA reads TGTGCCAGCAGCTTGTGGTTGGGCCATGGCTACACCTTC.